One and the same sample provided the 20 T cell receptor beta chains below, sequenced in a study of blood T cell repertoires in COVID-19. TCRdb's table, derived via immunoSEQ multiplex PCR, lists solely in-frame clones and lacks some. The sample holds about 210,000 clones, approximately 86% seen once. The sequenced sample was peripheral blood. The source of these receptors is a middle-aged man with acute or convalescent COVID-19.

The chain employs TRBV10-1 and TRBJ2-3; the D gene is possibly TRBD2 (6 bases). With 2 bases removed from V and 2 bases from J, the gap between germline ends came to 14 bases. Germline V gives CDR1 WNHNN, CDR2 SYGVQD (reference sequence). The CDR3 runs to 16 residues. The DNA of the CDR3 is TGCGCCAGCAGTGAGCCTGAGGACTATTCCACAGATACGCAGTATTTT. Protein sequence: CASSEPEDYSTDTQYF.

The rearrangement links TRBV5-1 to TRBJ2-5, with 8 bases aligning to TRBD1. The CDR3 covers 17 residues. Germline values: CDR1 SGHRS, CDR2 YFSETQ. V lost 0 bases, J lost 7 bases, and 14 bases stayed unmatched. CDR3 nucleotide sequence: TGCGCCAGCAGCTTGGCCGGGGCAGGGGGCGGTTATGCGACCCAGTACTTC. Its protein is CASSLAGAGGGYATQYF.

This sequence joins TRBV13 and TRBJ1-1; D is uncertain. Germline CDR1 reads PRHDT; CDR2 reads FYEKMQ (reference sequence). The CDR3 runs to 11 residues. Trimming cost V 4 bases and J 10 bases, with 10 bases left between them. The CDR3 DNA is TGTGCCAGCAGCTCCCTGGAGGCAGCTTTCTTT. Translation: CASSSLEAAFF. Drawing the rest from reference TRBV13 and TRBJ1-1, the complete variable domain is AAGVIQSPRHLIKEKRETATLKCYPIPRHDTVYWYQQGPGQDPQFLISFYEKMQSDKGSIPDRFSAQQFSDYHSELNMSSLELGDSALYFCASSSLEAAFFGQGTRLTVV.

CDR3 residues: CASSWAGPTEAFF. For the CDR3, the DNA is TGTGCCAGCTCCTGGGCAGGGCCCACTGAAGCTTTCTTT. The rearrangement uses TRBV21-1 and TRBJ1-1; the tabulated D call, TRBD1, remains unverified against the DNA. TRBV21-1 is flagged as a pseudogene. The CDR3 spans 13 residues.

This clone has just a few counts. This sequence joins TRBV4-1 and TRBJ2-5; 11 positions agree with TRBD2. V lost 4 bases and J lost 4; bases outside the gene matches: 5. Germline V gene lookup returns CDR1 MGHRA and CDR2 YSYEKL. The CDR3 totals 15 residues. The CDR3 sequence is CASSPRTSGPETQYF. As DNA, the CDR3 is TGCGCCAGCAGCCCCCGGACTAGCGGGCCAGAGACCCAGTACTTC.

The chain combines TRBV30 with TRBJ1-2; D remains ambiguous. Germline CDR1 is GTSNPN and CDR2 is SVGIG (reference sequence). The CDR3 has 13 amino acids. V lost 4 bases to trimming and J lost 1 base, with 10 bases between them. The DNA of the CDR3 is TGTGCCTGGACCTTCCGGGTTAACTATGGCTACACCTTC. Protein product: CAWTFRVNYGYTF.

The rearrangement uses TRBV6-5 and TRBJ2-7, with D tentatively TRBD2 (6 bases). V lost 2 bases and J lost 0, with 11 bases in between. Germline V gene sequence: CDR1 MNHEY, CDR2 SVGAGI. CDR3 length: 15 amino acids. The CDR3 DNA follows: TGTGCCAGCAGTTACAATCAGGGACTCTCCTACGAGCAGTACTTC. Translation: CASSYNQGLSYEQYF.

The chain carries TRBV15 and TRBJ2-7; tentative D call: TRBD2 (6 bases). Trimming removed 3 bases at V and 7 bases at J, with 16 bases between. The CDR3 sequence is 14 residues long. Per the germline V gene, CDR1 is LNHNV and CDR2 is YYDKDF (reference sequence). CDR3 protein: CATSSTGTLLEQYF. CDR3 sequence (DNA): TGTGCCACCAGCAGTACCGGGACTTTATTGGAGCAGTACTTC.

The genes are TRBV19 and TRBJ2-2; 8 positions match TRBD1. The CDR3 length is 15 residues. Germline CDR1 and CDR2: LNHDA and SQIVND (reference sequence). The trim removed 6 bases at V and 6 bases at J, leaving 9 bases unmatched. The CDR3: CASRTLATGAGELFF. The CDR3 bases are TGTGCCAGTAGAACCTTGGCGACAGGGGCCGGGGAGCTGTTTTTT.

The chain uses TRBV13 and TRBJ2-2, with 12 positions matching TRBD2. The CDR3 sequence is 18 residues long. Losses at the gene ends were 0 bases for V and 7 bases for J; bases not matched to a gene: 9. In germline, CDR1 is PRHDT, CDR2 FYEKMQ (reference sequence). In DNA form, the CDR3 reads TGTGCCAGCAGCTTAGGCCTTTTCCCGACTAGCGGGAGCGGGGAGCTGTTTTTT. Protein sequence: CASSLGLFPTSGSGELFF.

J is TRBJ2-7 and V is TRBV30, with TRBD1 matching 8 bases. Germline V gene sequence: CDR1 GTSNPN, CDR2 SVGIG (reference sequence). This CDR3 spans 14 amino acids. V lost 0 bases, J lost 0 bases, and 1 base stayed unmatched. The CDR3 region has the DNA TGTGCCTGGAGTGTACAGGGGGACTCCTACGAGCAGTACTTC. Amino acid sequence: CAWSVQGDSYEQYF.

This sequence joins TRBV5-1 and TRBJ1-2; 8 bases agree with TRBD1. Germline V gene lookup returns CDR1 SGHRS and CDR2 YFSETQ. V trimming: 4 bases; J trimming: 5 bases; junction bases outside the gene matches: 7. The CDR3 sequence is 14 residues long. DNA for the CDR3: TGCGCCAGCAGCGGATCGACAGGGGATTATGGCTACACCTTC. Protein sequence: CASSGSTGDYGYTF.

This clone was counted a few times. This chain connects TRBV28 to TRBJ2-7, with 13 bases matching TRBD2. The V gene end was trimmed by 7 bases and the J gene end by 3 bases; junction bases not matched to a gene: 6. CDR3 size: 15 residues. CDR1 and CDR2 from the germline V gene are MDHEN and SYDVKM. The CDR3 reads CASIKTSGRSYEQYF. The CDR3 DNA sequence: TGTGCCAGCATCAAGACTAGCGGGAGGAGCTACGAGCAGTACTTC. The full variable domain, its missing parts supplied by reference TRBV28 and TRBJ2-7, is DVKVTQSSRYLVKRTGEKVFLECVQDMDHENMFWYRQDPGLGLRLIYFSYDVKMKEKGDIPEGYSVSREKKERFSLILESASTNQTSMYLCASIKTSGRSYEQYFGPGTRLTVT.

This chain links TRBV10-3 with TRBJ2-5; weak D call: TRBD2 (6 bases). Trimming took off 1 base at V and 1 base at J, with 16 bases between the two ends. This CDR3 region has 17 residues. Germline CDR1 ENHRY, CDR2 SYGVKD. The CDR3 protein is CAISELSTSWAQETQYF. The DNA for the CDR3 is TGTGCCATCAGTGAGTTATCGACTAGTTGGGCCCAAGAGACCCAGTACTTC.

V is TRBV9 and J is TRBJ1-1; 8 bases agree with TRBD1. The length of the CDR3 is 14 residues. V gave up 0 bases and J gave up 8 bases; unmatched junction bases: 6. Germline V gene data show CDR1 as SGDLS and CDR2 as YYNGEE. Here the CDR3 DNA reads TGTGCCAGCAGCGTAGAGGGAGGGACAGGCGAAGCTTTCTTT. Residues: CASSVEGGTGEAFF.

The chain is built from TRBV28 and TRBJ2-7; the D gene is possibly TRBD1 (5 bases). The CDR3 extends over 13 amino acids. V was clipped by 2 bases and J by 3 bases, with 8 bases between them. The V gene's germline CDR1 is MDHEN and CDR2 SYDVKM. The CDR3 protein is CASSLSTGYEQYF. In DNA, the CDR3 is TGTGCCAGCAGTTTAAGCACAGGCTACGAGCAGTACTTC.

The V call is TRBV28, the J call TRBJ1-1; TRBD1 matches at 12 bases. In germline, CDR1 is MDHEN, CDR2 SYDVKM. This CDR3 is built from 17 residues. The junction had 7 bases not matched to a gene; V was cut back by 4 bases and J by 1 base. CDR3 residues: CASSSPGQGAANTEAFF. In DNA, the CDR3 is TGTGCCAGCAGTTCCCCGGGACAGGGGGCGGCGAACACTGAAGCTTTCTTT.

This clone has only one observation. The chain links TRBV3-1 (or the pseudogene TRBV3-2) to TRBJ2-5, with 7 bases lining up with TRBD2. With 1 base clipped from V and 3 bases from J, the junction kept 14 bases outside the gene matches. CDR1 LGHDT and CDR2 YNNKEL come from the germline V gene (reference sequence). This CDR3 has 18 amino acids. The CDR3, as DNA: TGTGCCAGCAGCCAAGGGAAGCGGGGAGTTGTTGGGGAAGAGACCCAGTACTTC. Protein sequence: CASSQGKRGVVGEETQYF.

This clone was seen a handful of times. The chain carries TRBV27 and TRBJ2-2, with 8 nucleotides matching TRBD1. Per the germline V gene, CDR1 is MNHEY and CDR2 is SMNVEV (reference sequence). This CDR3 region has 18 residues. V lost 8 bases to trimming and J lost 1 base; unmatched junction nucleotides: 15. CDR3 in amino acids: CASRNIGRGQGNTGELFF. CDR3 in DNA: TGTGCCAGCCGAAACATCGGAAGAGGACAGGGGAACACCGGGGAGCTGTTTTTT.

This clone was picked up one time. The chain links TRBV6-4 to TRBJ2-5; TRBD2 might be the D (6 bases). Trimming removed 5 bases at V and 1 base at J, with 11 bases between. There are 14 residues in the CDR3. Germline V CDR1 and CDR2: MRHNA, SNTAGT. This chain's CDR3 is CASSREYAQETQYF. The CDR3 DNA reads as TGTGCCAGCAGTCGGGAGTATGCCCAAGAGACCCAGTACTTC.